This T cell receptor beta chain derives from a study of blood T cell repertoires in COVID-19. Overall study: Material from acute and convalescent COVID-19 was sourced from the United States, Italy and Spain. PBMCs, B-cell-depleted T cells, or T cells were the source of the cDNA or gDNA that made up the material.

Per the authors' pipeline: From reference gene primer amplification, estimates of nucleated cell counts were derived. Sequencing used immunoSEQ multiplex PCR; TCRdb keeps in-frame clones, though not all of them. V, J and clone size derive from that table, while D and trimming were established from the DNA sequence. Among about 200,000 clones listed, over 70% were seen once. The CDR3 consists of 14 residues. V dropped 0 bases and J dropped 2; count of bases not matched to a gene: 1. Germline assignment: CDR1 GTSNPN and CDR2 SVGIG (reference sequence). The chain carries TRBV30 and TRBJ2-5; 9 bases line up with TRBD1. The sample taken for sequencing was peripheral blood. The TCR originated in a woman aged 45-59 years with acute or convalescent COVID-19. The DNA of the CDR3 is TGTGCCTGGAGTGTAGGGACAGGGCAAGAGACCCAGTACTTC. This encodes CAWSVGTGQETQYF.